This section outlines one T cell receptor (beta chain) sequence together with its context. PCR amplification relied on 60 Vbeta primers (plus 13 Jbeta primers). Sequencing used immunoSEQ multiplex PCR; TCRdb keeps in-frame clones, though not all of them. This repertoire shows roughly 120,000 clones, around 70% found once; its top ten account for around 4.2%. Trimming pared 1 base from V and 0 bases from J, leaving 10 bases between. This CDR3 comprises 15 residues. In germline, CDR1 is MNHNS, CDR2 SASEGT. These data belong to a study of cytomegalovirus exposure and HLA in healthy donors. The source material was PBMCs. This rearrangement joins TRBV6-1 to TRBJ2-7; weak D call: TRBD2 (6 bases). The source is a middle-aged woman in good health and CMV-seronegative. CDR3 in DNA: TGTGCCAGCAGTGAAGAGGAGGGGAGCTCCTACGAGCAGTACTTC. Residues: CASSEEEGSSYEQYF.